These 20 T cell receptor beta chains share one sample of origin, sequenced in a study of shared clonotypes between healthy human individuals. Method: immunoSEQ multiplex PCR; TCRdb's copy keeps in-frame clones and lacks some. The table records some 1,400,000 clones, approximately 97% of them present only once. The specimen sequenced was naive CD4+ T cells sorted from blood. The sample's subset: CD45RA+ positively selected. The source of these receptors is a man aged 25 to 40 in good health.

The genes are TRBV13 and TRBJ2-7; no clear D. The germline V gene has CDR1 PRHDT and CDR2 FYEKMQ (reference sequence). The CDR3 covers 13 residues. V lost 4 bases and J 3 bases, leaving 10 bases between the germline ends. The chain's CDR3 is CASSYLGNYEQYF. Written as DNA, the CDR3 is TGTGCCAGCAGCTACTTGGGTAACTACGAGCAGTACTTC.

On this clone: The sample has other DNA sequences that encode this CDR3 too. The genes are TRBV5-6 and TRBJ2-7; TRBD2 aligns across 10 bases. The V gene's germline CDR1 is SGHDT and CDR2 YYEEEE. V trimming: 2 bases; J trimming: 0 bases; junction bases outside the gene matches: 2. There are 15 residues in the CDR3. The CDR3 sequence: CASSFRTSGSYEQYF. The CDR3 region has the DNA TGTGCCAGCAGCTTCCGGACTAGCGGCTCCTACGAGCAGTACTTC. The full variable domain, rest sourced from reference TRBV5-6 and TRBJ2-7, is DAGVTQSPTHLIKTRGQQVTLRCSPKSGHDTVSWYQQALGQGPQFIFQYYEEEERQRGNFPDRFSGHQFPNYSSELNVNALLLGDSALYLCASSFRTSGSYEQYFGPGTRLTVT.

V gene TRBV6-6 combines with J gene TRBJ1-2, with D perhaps TRBD1 (6 bases). Germline values: CDR1 MNHNY, CDR2 SVGAGI (reference sequence). This CDR3 is built from 14 residues. V shed 7 bases and J shed 6 bases, with 18 bases lying between them. The CDR3 region has the DNA TGTGCCAGCATTTTAACGGGAAGGGACAATGGCTACACCTTC. This gives the protein CASILTGRDNGYTF.

The V and J genes are TRBV11-2 and TRBJ2-3; D remains ambiguous. The CDR3 length is 15 residues. Germline CDR1 is SGHAT and CDR2 is FQNNGV. V lost 5 bases and J 1 base, leaving 13 bases between the germline ends. The CDR3: CASSRRRAGTDTQYF. The CDR3 coding sequence is TGTGCCAGCAGCAGGAGACGGGCTGGCACAGATACGCAGTATTTT.

This sequence joins TRBV14 and TRBJ2-2, with D possibly matching TRBD1 (6 bases). Deletions cut 6 bases from V and 1 base from J, with 15 bases between. CDR3 length: 16 residues. Looked up from germline, CDR1 is SGHDN and CDR2 is FVKESK. DNA for the CDR3: TGTGCCAGCAGTTTATCGGGACACTTGAACACCGGGGAGCTGTTTTTT. It yields the protein CASSLSGHLNTGELFF.

This clone was recorded only once. The CDR3 reads CASSQEGLAATGELFF. As DNA, the CDR3 is TGTGCCAGCAGCCAAGAGGGACTAGCGGCCACCGGGGAGCTGTTTTTT. This rearrangement joins TRBV4-2 to TRBJ2-2; the match to TRBD2 covers 11 bases. The CDR3 is 16 amino acids. Losses at the gene ends were 0 bases for V and 4 bases for J; bases not matched to a gene: 1. Germline-derived CDR1 and CDR2 are LGHNA and YNFKEQ.

The V and J genes are TRBV5-1 and TRBJ2-5; 8 positions agree with TRBD1. Germline trimming cut 4 bases from V and 6 bases from J; bases unmatched to any gene: 5. The CDR3 has 13 residues. CDR1 is SGHRS, CDR2 YFSETQ, per germline. The CDR3 DNA reads TGCGCCAGCAGCGGCGGGACAGGACAGACCCAGTACTTC. Protein: CASSGGTGQTQYF.

The gene calls are TRBV27 and TRBJ2-4; the match to TRBD1 covers 10 bases. Germline values: CDR1 MNHEY, CDR2 SMNVEV (reference sequence). The CDR3 has 15 residues. Trimming at V came to 6 bases and at J to 10 bases, leaving 12 bases not matched to a gene. CDR3 sequence: CASSRRQGASFIQYF. As DNA, the CDR3 is TGTGCCAGCAGCCGAAGACAGGGGGCCTCCTTTATTCAGTACTTC.

The rearrangement links TRBV15 to TRBJ2-1; 10 bases fit TRBD2. The CDR3 has 17 amino acids. V trimming: 0 bases; J trimming: 6 bases; junction bases outside the gene matches: 8. The germline CDR1 and CDR2 sequences are LNHNV and YYDKDF (reference sequence). CDR3 nucleotide sequence: TGTGCCACCAGCAGAGAAGGAGCGGGAGGGCCGAGCAATGAGCAGTTCTTC. Its protein is CATSREGAGGPSNEQFF. The full variable domain, with the rest looked up from reference TRBV15 and TRBJ2-1, is DAMVIQNPRYQVTQFGKPVTLSCSQTLNHNVMYWYQQKSSQAPKLLFHYYDKDFNNEADTPDNFQSRRPNTSFCFLDIRSPGLGDTAMYLCATSREGAGGPSNEQFFGPGTRLTVL.

The chain employs TRBV18 and TRBJ2-1; possible D gene TRBD1, 6 bases. The germline V and J ends were trimmed by 4 bases and 0 bases, with 13 bases remaining between them. The CDR3 sequence is 16 residues long. Germline CDR1 KGHSH, CDR2 LQKENI. The DNA for the CDR3 is TGTGCCAGCTCACTCCCGGACAGTAGCTCCTACAATGAGCAGTTCTTC. It encodes CASSLPDSSSYNEQFF.

The rearrangement joins TRBV5-1 to TRBJ2-7, with D possibly matching TRBD1 (6 bases). The V gene's germline CDR1 is SGHRS and CDR2 YFSETQ. The CDR3 length is 15 residues. Trimming stripped 4 bases from V and 2 bases from J, with 16 bases between. The CDR3 loop is CASSTGKMVPYEQYF. The CDR3 DNA sequence: TGCGCCAGCAGCACAGGGAAAATGGTCCCCTACGAGCAGTACTTC.

The chain couples TRBV9 to TRBJ2-3, with TRBD1 matching over 8 bases. The germline gives CDR1 SGDLS, CDR2 YYNGEE. This CDR3 is built from 16 residues. With V trimmed by 3 bases and J by 3 bases, 9 bases remained unmatched. The chain's CDR3 is CASSANWDRITDTQYF. The CDR3 DNA follows: TGTGCCAGCAGCGCCAACTGGGACAGGATAACAGATACGCAGTATTTT.

This rearrangement joins TRBV5-1 to TRBJ2-3; 10 nucleotides match TRBD2. J was trimmed by 0 bases and V by 6 bases; bases with no gene match: 4. The V gene's germline CDR1 is SGHRS and CDR2 YFSETQ. The CDR3 spans 15 residues. The CDR3 DNA reads as TGCGCCAGCATCGCGACTAGCGGGAGCACAGATACGCAGTATTTT. The encoded protein is CASIATSGSTDTQYF.

V usage is TRBV5-6 and J usage is TRBJ2-7, with 14 bases identical to TRBD2. The CDR3 extends over 17 amino acids. The V segment lost 0 bases and the J segment 2 bases; nucleotides outside the gene matches: 4. The germline gives CDR1 SGHDT, CDR2 YYEEEE. In nucleotides, the CDR3 is TGTGCCAGCAGCTTGGGGACTAGCGGGAGGTGGACCTACGAGCAGTACTTC. This gives the protein CASSLGTSGRWTYEQYF.

The chain joins TRBV6-1 to TRBJ1-1; D is ambiguous. V shed 5 bases and J shed 5 bases, with 12 bases lying between them. The germline CDR1 and CDR2 sequences are MNHNS and SASEGT. This CDR3 is 13 amino acids long. The CDR3 spells CASSSKVRTEAFF. The CDR3 coding sequence is TGTGCCAGCAGTTCTAAGGTCCGGACTGAAGCTTTCTTT.

The J gene is TRBJ2-3, the V gene TRBV7-2; 13 bases are a match to TRBD2. This CDR3 spans 18 amino acids. Germline V lookup: CDR1 SGHTA, CDR2 FQGNSA. The ends lost 5 bases at V and 0 bases at J; junction bases unmatched: 8. This chain's CDR3 is CASSRPGLAGTSTDTQYF. CDR3 nucleotides: TGTGCCAGCAGCAGACCGGGACTAGCGGGGACTAGCACAGATACGCAGTATTTT.

The CDR3 here is CASRAGEVGTGELFF. In nucleotides, the CDR3 is TGTGCCAGCCGGGCGGGCGAGGTGGGGACCGGGGAGCTGTTTTTT. This sequence joins TRBV2 and TRBJ2-2, with D perhaps TRBD2 (5 bases). Per the germline V gene, CDR1 is SNHLY and CDR2 is FYNNEI. V was pared by 8 bases and J by 5 bases, with 18 bases between. The CDR3 totals 15 residues.

The chain employs TRBV7-6 and TRBJ1-1; TRBD1 aligns across 7 bases. V trimming: 4 bases; J trimming: 1 base; junction bases outside the gene matches: 6. This CDR3 comprises 15 residues. Germline V lookup: CDR1 SGHVS, CDR2 FNYEAQ. Here the CDR3 reads CASSYGTASNTEAFF. CDR3 bases: TGTGCCAGCAGCTACGGGACAGCTTCGAACACTGAAGCTTTCTTT.

The genes are TRBV7-3 and TRBJ2-1; no clear D gene. Germline CDR1 and CDR2: SGHTA and FQGTGA. V lost 5 bases to trimming and J lost 10 bases, with 9 bases between them. The CDR3 totals 11 residues. The CDR3 DNA sequence: TGTGCCAGCAGCCAAGCCGGGGAGCAGTTCTTC. It is translated as CASSQAGEQFF.

This chain links TRBV5-4 with TRBJ1-2; D unclear. CDR3 length equals 15 residues. From germline, CDR1 is SGHNT and CDR2 YYREEE (reference sequence). Deletions cut 3 bases from V and 4 bases from J, with 16 bases between. CDR3 sequence: CASSSRVTPVYGYTF. DNA of the CDR3: TGTGCCAGCAGCTCCCGTGTAACTCCGGTCTATGGCTACACCTTC.